This TCR beta chain originates from a study of Ad26.COV2.S vaccination and SARS-CoV-2 variants. Findings and limits, study-wide: Vaccinees and placebo recipients showed similar non-spike TCR breadth.

About this clone itself: Its antigen is unknown.

The germline V gene has CDR1 MNHNY and CDR2 SVGAGI (reference sequence). The CDR3 spans 17 residues. The V segment lost 5 bases and the J segment 6 bases; nucleotides outside the gene matches: 12. Data came from immunoSEQ multiplex PCR; TCRdb stores just in-frame clones and leaves some out. The sample includes around 370,000 clones, 92% of them seen just once. The chain employs TRBV6-6 and TRBJ1-6; TRBD1 aligns across 8 bases. The sequence was obtained from a human donor who had recovered from COVID-19. This material consisted of peripheral blood, taken after recovery from COVID-19. CDR3 in DNA: TGTGCCAGCAGTCAACGACAGGGGACCTTCTCTAATTCACCCCTCCACTTT. The encoded protein is CASSQRQGTFSNSPLHF.